This T cell receptor (beta chain) appears in the sequencing data of a study of neurological immune-mediated disorders. This clonotype was counted ten times or more. The germline V gene encodes CDR1 SGHTA and CDR2 FQGNSA. CDR3 length: 13 residues. Between the trimmed V and J ends, which lost 6 bases and 5 bases, there was a span of 13 bases. With 10-nucleotide random UMIs, 5'RACE was used to make the cDNA. MiXCR, run by TCRdb on the 5' RACE reads, gives a single entry per CDR3 protein. Here the sample spans some 65,000 distinct CDR3 sequences, roughly 3.7% being singletons. The receptor was isolated from a man aged 45-60 years with multiple sclerosis. The V and J genes are TRBV7-2 and TRBJ1-2, with a tentative D call TRBD1 (5 bases). The source material was PBMCs. CDR3 protein: CASSNDRNYGYTF. The DNA for the CDR3 is TGTGCCAGCAGTAACGACAGAAATTATGGCTACACCTTC.